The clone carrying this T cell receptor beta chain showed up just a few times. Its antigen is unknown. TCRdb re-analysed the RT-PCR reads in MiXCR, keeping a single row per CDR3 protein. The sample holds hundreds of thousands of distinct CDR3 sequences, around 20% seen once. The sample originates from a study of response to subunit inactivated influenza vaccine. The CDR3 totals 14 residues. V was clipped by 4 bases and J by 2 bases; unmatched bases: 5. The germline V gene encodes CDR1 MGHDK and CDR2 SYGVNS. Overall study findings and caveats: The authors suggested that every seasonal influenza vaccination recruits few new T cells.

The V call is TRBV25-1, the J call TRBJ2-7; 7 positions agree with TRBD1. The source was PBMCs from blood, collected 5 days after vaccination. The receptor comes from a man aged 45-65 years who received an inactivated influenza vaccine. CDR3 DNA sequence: TGTGCCAGCAGTGCCGACAGGGAACCCTACGAGCAGTACTTC. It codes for CASSADREPYEQYF.